Listed here is a single T cell receptor (beta chain). In the original analysis: Cell counts per sample came from amplifying reference gene primers. Produced via immunoSEQ multiplex PCR; TCRdb's table is partial and in-frame only. Clonal size and the V and J genes are those of that table, whereas D and trimming came from the DNA. The table lists 200,000 to 250,000 clones, roughly 80% of them singletons. This entry comes from a study of blood T cell repertoires in COVID-19. The wider study: Both acute and convalescent COVID-19 samples were obtained from the United States, Italy and Spain.

The V gene's germline CDR1 is SNHLY and CDR2 FYNNEI. The CDR3 length is 15 residues. Trimming removed 0 bases at V and 0 bases at J, with 8 bases between. The receptor comes from a woman at least 80 years old with acute or convalescent COVID-19. Sequencing was performed on peripheral blood. This chain joins TRBV2 and TRBJ1-1, with D maybe TRBD1 (5 bases). This chain's CDR3 is CASSEAHRLNTEAFF. In nucleotides, the CDR3 is TGTGCCAGCAGTGAAGCGCACAGGTTGAACACTGAAGCTTTCTTT.